These T cell receptor beta chains were read from a single sample in a study of blood T cell repertoires in COVID-19. The method was immunoSEQ multiplex PCR; TCRdb's version includes in-frame clones alone and lacks a portion of them. The sample holds around 250,000 clones; over 75% are singletons and the top ten take 0.65% to 0.8%. The sequenced material came from peripheral blood. The receptors come from a human donor in a cohort sampled during active COVID-19. CDR3s include the opening cysteine and the closing phenylalanine or tryptophan. A D gene is named only where the DNA matches it firmly. The size field is filled for only some rows; it gives once, few, many or a size class.

D gene,J gene,clone size,V gene,CDR3 protein,CDR3 DNA
NA,TRBJ2-3,NA,TRBV5-4,CASSFDYSDTQYF,TGTGCCAGCAGCTTCGATTACTCAGATACGCAGTATTTT
TRBD1,TRBJ1-1,NA,TRBV7-9,CASSSTDRERTNTEAFF,TGTGCCAGCAGCTCTACCGACAGGGAAAGGACGAACACTGAAGCTTTCTTT
NA,TRBJ1-2,NA,TRBV4-3,CASSQDPAGYGYTF,TGCGCCAGCAGCCAAGATCCGGCAGGGTATGGCTACACCTTC
NA,TRBJ2-3,NA,TRBV4-2,CASSQKIEGDGDTQYF,TGTGCCAGCAGCCAAAAGATCGAGGGTGATGGAGATACGCAGTATTTT
NA,TRBJ1-1,NA,TRBV11-2,CASSSRGRRRSEAFF,TGTGCCAGCAGTTCTAGAGGACGGAGGAGATCTGAAGCTTTCTTT
NA,TRBJ2-3,NA,TRBV6-6,CASQAPPDTQYF,TGTGCCAGCCAGGCCCCGCCAGATACGCAGTATTTT
TRBD2,TRBJ2-3,once,TRBV7-2,CASSSRPGLAVTDTQYF,TGTGCCAGCAGCTCCCGACCGGGACTAGCGGTGACAGATACGCAGTATTTT
NA,TRBJ2-5,NA,TRBV19,CASHTGGEETQYF,TGTGCCAGTCACACCGGCGGGGAAGAGACCCAGTACTTC
TRBD1,TRBJ2-7,NA,TRBV14,CASSHRQGVGYEQYF,TGTGCCAGCAGCCACCGACAGGGTGTAGGCTACGAGCAGTACTTC
NA,TRBJ2-7,once,TRBV1,CTSLLGRTSGRPSSYEQYF,TGCACCAGCCTCCTAGGACGGACTAGCGGGAGGCCGAGCTCCTACGAGCAGTACTTC
TRBD1,TRBJ2-1,NA,TRBV11-2,CASSYRTGRYNEQFF,TGTGCCAGCAGTTATAGGACAGGGCGTTACAATGAGCAGTTCTTC
NA,TRBJ1-5,NA,TRBV4-1,CASSQESTGNQPQHF,TGCGCCAGCAGCCAAGAGAGCACAGGCAATCAGCCCCAGCATTTT
TRBD1,TRBJ1-1,NA,TRBV29-1,CSVHPDRGLTEAFF,TGCAGCGTCCACCCGGACAGGGGGCTCACTGAAGCTTTCTTT
TRBD2,TRBJ2-1,NA,TRBV10-2,CASIAGDNEQFF,TGCGCCAGCATAGCGGGGGACAATGAGCAGTTCTTC
TRBD2,TRBJ2-1,NA,TRBV13,CASSLGLRERGGPYNEQFF,TGTGCCAGCAGCTTAGGCCTAAGAGAGCGGGGGGGACCCTACAATGAGCAGTTCTTC
NA,TRBJ2-5,NA,TRBV5-6,CASRVFSGIQETQYF,TGTGCCAGCAGAGTTTTTTCGGGGATCCAAGAGACCCAGTACTTC
NA,TRBJ2-7,NA,TRBV12-3/TRBV12-4,CASSLHSRGEQYF,TGTGCCAGCAGTTTACATTCCAGGGGCGAGCAGTACTTC
TRBD2,TRBJ2-1,NA,TRBV24-1,CATSDPTGTSVNEQFF,TGTGCCACCAGTGATCCAACCGGGACTAGCGTCAATGAGCAGTTCTTC
NA,TRBJ1-1,NA,TRBV5-6,CASSLPQGEAFF,TGTGCCAGCAGCTTGCCCCAGGGGGAAGCTTTCTTT
NA,TRBJ1-2,NA,TRBV5-1,CASSLAPPGNGYTF,TGCGCCAGCAGCTTGGCTCCCCCCGGGAACGGCTACACCTTC
NA,TRBJ1-1,once,TRBV7-3,CASSLSRADLNAAFF,TGTGCCAGCAGCTTGAGCAGGGCCGATCTCAATGCAGCTTTCTTT
TRBD1,TRBJ2-7,NA,TRBV28,CASSSRQGIYEQYF,TGTGCCAGCAGTTCCCGACAGGGAATCTACGAGCAGTACTTC
TRBD1,TRBJ2-4,NA,TRBV19,CASSSRGQGAKFAKNIQYF,TGTGCCAGTAGTTCACGGGGACAGGGGGCGAAGTTCGCCAAAAACATTCAGTACTTC
TRBD1,TRBJ1-2,NA,TRBV19,CASSTPGTDYGYTF,TGTGCCAGTAGTACCCCCGGGACAGACTATGGCTACACCTTC
NA,TRBJ2-7,NA,TRBV10-3,CAISLTGGANEQYF,TGTGCCATCAGTCTCACGGGCGGGGCTAATGAGCAGTACTTC
TRBD1,TRBJ1-4,NA,TRBV7-2,CASSQGAGGSNEKLFF,TGTGCCAGCAGCCAGGGGGCAGGGGGCAGTAATGAAAAACTGTTTTTT